This T cell receptor beta chain was recorded in a study of molecular identifiers for immune sequencing clone quantification. TCRdb fed the PCR reads into MiXCR, producing one record per CDR3 protein. The table records about half a million distinct CDR3 sequences, about 21% of them present only once. In the case of this clonotype: Since a much larger clone is just one base distant, this may be a read error.

Trimming shortened V by 2 bases and J by 1 base, and 9 bases separated the two germline ends. Germline loops: CDR1 SGHKS, CDR2 YYEKEE (reference sequence). This CDR3 contains 14 residues. Sorting recovered naive CD8 T cells on a CD8+CD4-CCR7+CD45RA+ profile. The sequence was collected from a human donor in good health. Some libraries in this study had Jurkat cell RNA spiked in. Sample: naive CD8+ T cells from blood, with Jurkat cell RNA spiked in. Subset denoted: FACS-sorted CD8+CD4-CCR7+CD45RA+ naive T cells. This sequence joins TRBV5-5 and TRBJ2-5; D call uncertain. The CDR3 DNA sequence: TGTGCCAGCAGCTTTGGTCCGTGCCAAGAGACCCAGTACTTC. This encodes CASSFGPCQETQYF. Complete variable domain (other parts from reference TRBV5-5 and TRBJ2-5): DAGVTQSPTHLIKTRGQQVTLRCSPISGHKSVSWYQQVLGQGPQFIFQYYEKEERGRGNFPDRFSARQFPNYSSELNVNALLLGDSALYLCASSFGPCQETQYFGPGTRLLVL.